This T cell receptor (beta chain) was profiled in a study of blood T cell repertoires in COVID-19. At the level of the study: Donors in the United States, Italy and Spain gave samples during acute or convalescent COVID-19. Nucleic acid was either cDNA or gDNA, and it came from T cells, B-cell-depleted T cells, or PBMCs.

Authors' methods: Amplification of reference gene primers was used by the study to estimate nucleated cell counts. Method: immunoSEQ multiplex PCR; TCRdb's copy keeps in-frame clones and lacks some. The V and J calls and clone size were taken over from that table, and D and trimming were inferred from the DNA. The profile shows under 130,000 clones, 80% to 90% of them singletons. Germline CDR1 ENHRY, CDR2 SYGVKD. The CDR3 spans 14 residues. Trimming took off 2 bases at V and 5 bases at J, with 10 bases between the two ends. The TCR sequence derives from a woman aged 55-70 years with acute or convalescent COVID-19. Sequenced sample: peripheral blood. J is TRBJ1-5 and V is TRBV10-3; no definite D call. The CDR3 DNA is TGTGCCATCAGTGAGGTGAGATCCGATCAGCCCCAGCATTTT. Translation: CAISEVRSDQPQHF.